The present entry profiles one TCR beta chain with its context. The junction shows a germline mismatch at one end, possibly a read error. The germline CDR1 and CDR2 sequences are WSHSY and SAAADI. CDR3 length equals 15 residues. RNA transcripts were the source from which TCR beta CDR3 regions were amplified. RT-PCR with HTBI primers came first, then second-round multiplex PCR. TCRdb re-derived calls from the multiplex PCR reads in MiXCR, one entry per CDR3 protein. The sample contains 660,000 or so distinct CDR3 sequences, more than 40% of which appear only once. The data stem from a study of Graves' ophthalmopathy and Graves' hyperthyroidism.

What was sequenced was peripheral blood. The chain employs TRBV10-2 and TRBJ1-1; D unclear. The source is an adult man with Graves' ophthalmopathy. CDR3 sequence reads: CASSYSLGIRTEAFF. CDR3 DNA sequence: TGTGCCAGCAGTTACTCGTTAGGGATTCGCACTGAAGCTTTCTTT.